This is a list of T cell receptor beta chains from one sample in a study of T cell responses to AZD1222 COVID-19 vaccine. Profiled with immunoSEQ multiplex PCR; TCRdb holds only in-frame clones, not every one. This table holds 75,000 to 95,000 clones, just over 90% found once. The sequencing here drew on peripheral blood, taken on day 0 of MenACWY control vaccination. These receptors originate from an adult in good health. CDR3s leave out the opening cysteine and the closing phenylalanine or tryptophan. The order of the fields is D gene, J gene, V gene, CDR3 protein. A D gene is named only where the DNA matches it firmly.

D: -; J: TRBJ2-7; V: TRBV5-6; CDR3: ASSSSYEQY
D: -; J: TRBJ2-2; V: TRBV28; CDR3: ATGGFANTGELF
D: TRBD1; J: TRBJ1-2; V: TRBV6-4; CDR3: ASSDHGTGNYGYT
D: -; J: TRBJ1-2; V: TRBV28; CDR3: ASTEIGHNYGYT
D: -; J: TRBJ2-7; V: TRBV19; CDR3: ASSTQPDSYEQY
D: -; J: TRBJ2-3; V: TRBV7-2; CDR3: ASRAGQSTDTQY
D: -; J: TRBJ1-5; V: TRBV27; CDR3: ASSSIRNQPQH
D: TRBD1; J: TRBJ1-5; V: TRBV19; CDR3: ASGLGTGGMSNQPQH
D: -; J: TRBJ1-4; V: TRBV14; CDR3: ASSHRVKTTNEKLF
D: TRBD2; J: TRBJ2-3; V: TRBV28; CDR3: ASSLAGGRGDTQY
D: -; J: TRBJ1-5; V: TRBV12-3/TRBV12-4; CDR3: ASSIDYLRPQH
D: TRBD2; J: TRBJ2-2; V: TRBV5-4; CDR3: ASSPISGRSTGELF
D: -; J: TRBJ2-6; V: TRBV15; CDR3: ATSRESGGGANVLT
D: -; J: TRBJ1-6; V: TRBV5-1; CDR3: ASSIGDSPLH
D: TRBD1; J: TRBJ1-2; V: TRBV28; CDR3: ASSSPQTGWMRGYT
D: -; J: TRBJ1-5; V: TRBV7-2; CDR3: ASSQNRVEPQH
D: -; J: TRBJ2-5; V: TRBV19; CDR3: ASSIGGRRETQY
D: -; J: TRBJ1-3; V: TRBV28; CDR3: ASSHRNSGNTIY
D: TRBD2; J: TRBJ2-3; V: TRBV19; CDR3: ASSSAASGRRDTQY
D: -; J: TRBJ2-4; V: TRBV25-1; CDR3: ASSEFVGALDIQY
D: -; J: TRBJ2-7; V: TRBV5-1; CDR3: ASSPSVGVAPAYEQY
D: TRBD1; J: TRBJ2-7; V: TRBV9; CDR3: ASSYTGTASEQY
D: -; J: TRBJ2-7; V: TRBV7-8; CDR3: ASSQGQPYEQY
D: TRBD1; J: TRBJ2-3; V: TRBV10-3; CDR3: AINRQGADTQY
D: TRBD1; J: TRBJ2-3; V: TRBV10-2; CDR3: ASRPTPGQGGRGRKDTQY
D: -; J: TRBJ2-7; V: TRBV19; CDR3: ARNELSGENYEQY
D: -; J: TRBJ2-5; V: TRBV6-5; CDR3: ASSYGDTNQETQY
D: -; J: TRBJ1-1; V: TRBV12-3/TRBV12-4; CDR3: ASSLEGNTEAF
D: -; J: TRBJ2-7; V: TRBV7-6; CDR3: ASSLVSGPSDYEQY
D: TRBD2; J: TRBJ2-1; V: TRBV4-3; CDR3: ASSQGLAGNRGNEQF
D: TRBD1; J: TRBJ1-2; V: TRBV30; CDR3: AWQRPGQGIRGYT
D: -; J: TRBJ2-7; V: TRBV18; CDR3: ASSPTGTPYEQY
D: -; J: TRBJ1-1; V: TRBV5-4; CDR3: ASSLEWGGDTEAF
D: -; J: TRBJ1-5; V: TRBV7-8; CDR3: ASSLDASGSSPGPQH
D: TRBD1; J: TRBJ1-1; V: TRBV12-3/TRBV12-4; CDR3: ASSPQGDTEAF
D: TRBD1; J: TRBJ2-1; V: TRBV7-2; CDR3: ASSASTGGTYNEQF